The rows below give T cell receptor beta chains drawn from one sample of a study of CD8+ T cells in alopecia areata. Clones were read by immunoSEQ multiplex PCR, and TCRdb kept only the in-frame ones, dropping some. The table lists some 99,000 clones, 35% to 50% of them singletons. Sequenced: CD4+ T cells sorted from blood. These receptors were obtained from a human donor with alopecia areata. CDR3s leave out the opening cysteine and the closing phenylalanine or tryptophan. Rows may omit the clone size; those that give it use once, few, many or a size class.

clone_size,cdr3_length,v_call,cdr3_aa
few,9,TRBV29-1,SYHQDYEQY
-,11,TRBV2,ASRQDREETQY
few,12,TRBV7-2,ASSLGGGADTQY
few,10,TRBV29-1,SASSSNQPQH
few,14,TRBV15,ATSRGRGGGFNEQF
-,15,TRBV4-3,ASSPGLGHTNTGELF
medium-sized,11,TRBV12-5,ASAGRGLSTQY
-,12,TRBV11-2,ASSVGRLGETQY
-,13,TRBV5-1,ASSLDGAPYTEAF
-,9,TRBV29-1,SQNQGETQY
few,12,TRBV11-2,ASSRQGETETQY
-,10,TRBV29-1,SARRPANEQF
-,11,TRBV5-1,ASQTGTEETQY
-,13,TRBV4-1,ASSQEGTRTDTQY
-,12,TRBV2,ASTPERESETQY
-,12,TRBV4-2,ASSQDLLNTEAF
-,12,TRBV18,ASSPPKWDYGYT
few,10,TRBV29-1,SVEDSGVEQY
few,10,TRBV29-1,SVGHRDAEAF
-,9,TRBV28,ASGGRVEQY
-,12,TRBV18,ASSPLGTLDGYT
-,10,TRBV29-1,SVGARRETQY
few,10,TRBV29-1,SVGVVEETQY
-,11,TRBV18,ASSATLNTEAF
-,13,TRBV4-1,ASSPPLRGTYEQY
once,14,TRBV5-1,ASSLALGQGYNEQF
-,11,TRBV2,ASSEEVAETQY
-,11,TRBV30,ARTAANTGELF
-,15,TRBV5-1,ASSAIAGRSSYNEQF
-,13,TRBV29-1,SVEVAGQPNTEAF
-,10,TRBV30,AWSVLAGTQY
-,12,TRBV11-3,ASSARTGGFEQY
few,13,TRBV18,ASSATVSGANVLT
-,13,TRBV6-5,ASSYSIGRVSGYT